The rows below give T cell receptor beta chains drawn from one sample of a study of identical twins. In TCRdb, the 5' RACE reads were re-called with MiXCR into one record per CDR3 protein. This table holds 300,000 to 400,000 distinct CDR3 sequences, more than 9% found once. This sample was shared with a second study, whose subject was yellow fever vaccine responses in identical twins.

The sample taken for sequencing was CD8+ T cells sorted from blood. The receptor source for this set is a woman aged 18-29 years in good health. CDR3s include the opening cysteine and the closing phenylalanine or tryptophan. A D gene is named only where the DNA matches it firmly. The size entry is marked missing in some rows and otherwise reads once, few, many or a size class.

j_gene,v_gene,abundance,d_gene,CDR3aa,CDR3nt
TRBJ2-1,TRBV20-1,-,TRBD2,CSARVALGIAGGGNEQFF,TGCAGTGCTAGAGTGGCCCTGGGGATAGCGGGAGGCGGCAATGAGCAGTTCTTC
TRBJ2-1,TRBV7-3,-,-,CASSHPGDEQFF,TGTGCCAGCAGTCATCCAGGGGATGAGCAGTTCTTC
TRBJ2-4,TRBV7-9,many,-,CASSLGWYGEDIQYF,TGTGCCAGCAGCTTAGGGTGGTATGGGGAGGACATTCAGTACTTC
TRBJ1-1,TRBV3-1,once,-,CASSHRTGEPTEAFF,TGTGCCAGCAGCCACCGAACCGGGGAGCCGACTGAAGCTTTCTTT
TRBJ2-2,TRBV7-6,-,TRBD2,CASSLGLAYTGELFF,TGTGCCAGCAGCTTGGGACTAGCTTACACCGGGGAGCTGTTTTTT
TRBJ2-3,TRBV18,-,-,CASSIEIGQTADTQYF,TGTGCCAGCTCAATCGAAATTGGACAGACAGCAGATACGCAGTATTTT
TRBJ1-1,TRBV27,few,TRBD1,CASSPPGQQNTEAFF,TGTGCCAGCAGTCCCCCGGGACAGCAGAACACTGAAGCTTTCTTT
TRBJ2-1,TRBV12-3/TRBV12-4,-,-,CASSLILGGEQFF,TGTGCCAGCAGTTTAATCCTCGGAGGTGAGCAGTTCTTC
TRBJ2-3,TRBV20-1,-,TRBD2,CSARVEAGVGDTQYF,TGCAGTGCTAGAGTTGAAGCGGGGGTGGGAGATACGCAGTATTTT
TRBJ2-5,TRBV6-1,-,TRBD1,CASSPTDRGPETQYF,TGTGCCAGCAGCCCCACGGACAGGGGCCCAGAGACCCAGTACTTC
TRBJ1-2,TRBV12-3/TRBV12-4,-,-,CASRPAGFGYGYTF,TGTGCCAGCAGACCTGCAGGGTTTGGGTATGGCTACACCTTC
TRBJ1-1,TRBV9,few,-,CASSVDGGLNTEAFF,TGTGCCAGCAGCGTAGATGGAGGGCTGAACACTGAAGCTTTCTTT
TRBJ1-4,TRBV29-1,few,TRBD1,CSVHRDRDEKLFF,TGCAGCGTTCACCGGGACAGGGATGAAAAACTGTTTTTT
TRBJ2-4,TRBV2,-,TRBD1,CASQGAGDIQYF,TGTGCCAGCCAGGGGGCCGGGGACATTCAGTACTTC
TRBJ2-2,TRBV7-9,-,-,CASSPPVDRNTGELFF,TGTGCCAGCAGCCCCCCCGTGGACAGGAACACCGGGGAGCTGTTTTTT
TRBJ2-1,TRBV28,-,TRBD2,CASLLGGSNEQFF,TGTGCCAGCCTTTTGGGCGGGAGTAATGAGCAGTTCTTC
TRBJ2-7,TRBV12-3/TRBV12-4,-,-,CASSFSTPYEQYF,TGTGCCAGCAGTTTCTCCACCCCGTACGAGCAGTACTTC
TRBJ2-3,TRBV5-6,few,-,CASSPDGGGTDTQYF,TGTGCCAGCAGCCCGGATGGGGGAGGTACAGATACGCAGTATTTT
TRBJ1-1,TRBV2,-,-,CASRGPGPLNTEAFF,TGTGCCAGCAGGGGGCCAGGCCCCTTGAACACTGAAGCTTTCTTT
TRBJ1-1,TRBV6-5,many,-,CASSTWGGTEAFF,TGTGCCAGCAGTACTTGGGGGGGGACTGAAGCTTTCTTT
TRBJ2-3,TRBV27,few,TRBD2,CASSFRPSGITDTQYF,TGTGCCAGCAGTTTTCGTCCTAGCGGGATAACAGATACGCAGTATTTT
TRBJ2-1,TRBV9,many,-,CASSEGGASYNEQFF,TGTGCCAGCAGCGAAGGCGGGGCCTCCTACAATGAGCAGTTCTTC